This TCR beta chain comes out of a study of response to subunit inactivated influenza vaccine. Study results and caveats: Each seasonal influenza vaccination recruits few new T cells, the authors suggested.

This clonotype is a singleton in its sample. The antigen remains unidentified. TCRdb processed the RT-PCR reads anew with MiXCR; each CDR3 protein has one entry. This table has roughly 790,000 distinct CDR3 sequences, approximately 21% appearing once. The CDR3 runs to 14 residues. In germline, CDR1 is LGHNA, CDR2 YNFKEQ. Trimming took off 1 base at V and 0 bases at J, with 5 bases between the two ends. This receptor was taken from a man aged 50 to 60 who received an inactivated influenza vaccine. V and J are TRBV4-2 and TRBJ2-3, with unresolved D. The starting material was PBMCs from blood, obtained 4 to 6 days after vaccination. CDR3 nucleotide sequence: TGTGCCAGCAGCCAAGCGATGAGCACAGATACGCAGTATTTT. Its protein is CASSQAMSTDTQYF.